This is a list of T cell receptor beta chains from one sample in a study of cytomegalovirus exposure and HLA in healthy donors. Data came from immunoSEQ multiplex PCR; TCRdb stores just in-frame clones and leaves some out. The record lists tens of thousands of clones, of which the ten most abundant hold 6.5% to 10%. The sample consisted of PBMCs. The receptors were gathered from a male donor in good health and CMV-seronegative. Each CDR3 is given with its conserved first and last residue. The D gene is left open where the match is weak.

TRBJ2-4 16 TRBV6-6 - CASSSPEGGGQNIQYF TGTGCCAGCAGTTCCCCTGAGGGCGGGGGCCAAAACATTCAGTACTTC
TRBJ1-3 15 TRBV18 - CASSPDSSSGNTIYF TGTGCCAGCTCACCCGACAGCAGCTCTGGAAACACCATATATTTT
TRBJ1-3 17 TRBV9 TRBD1 CASSGPPGQGSGNTIYF TGTGCCAGCAGCGGGCCCCCGGGACAGGGATCTGGAAACACCATATATTTT
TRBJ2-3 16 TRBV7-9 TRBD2 CASSLLLGGRANTQYF TGTGCCAGCAGCTTATTGCTGGGCGGGAGGGCAAATACGCAGTATTTT
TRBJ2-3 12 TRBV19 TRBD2 CASRLAGDTQYF TGTGCCAGTAGACTAGCGGGAGATACGCAGTATTTT
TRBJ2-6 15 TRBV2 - CACKGLLSGANVLTF TGTGCCTGCAAGGGGCTACTCTCTGGGGCCAACGTCCTGACTTTC
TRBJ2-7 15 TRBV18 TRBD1 CASSPPGTGGYEQYF TGTGCCAGCTCACCCCCCGGGACAGGGGGATACGAGCAGTACTTC
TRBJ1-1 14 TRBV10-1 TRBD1 CASRKTGSNTEAFF TGCGCCAGCAGGAAGACAGGGTCGAACACTGAAGCTTTCTTT
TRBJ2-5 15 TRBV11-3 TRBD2 CASSLGLGKQETQYF TGTGCCAGCAGCTTGGGACTAGGGAAACAAGAGACCCAGTACTTC
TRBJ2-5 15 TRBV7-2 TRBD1 CASSPTGGERETQYF TGTGCCAGCAGTCCGACAGGGGGCGAGAGAGAGACCCAGTACTTC
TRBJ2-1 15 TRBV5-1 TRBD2 CASSHERMRGNEQFF TGCGCCAGCAGCCACGAGCGGATGCGGGGGAATGAGCAGTTCTTC
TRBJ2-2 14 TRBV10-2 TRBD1 CASARDRNTGELFF TGCGCCAGCGCCCGGGACAGGAACACCGGGGAGCTGTTTTTT
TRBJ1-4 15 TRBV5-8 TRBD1 CASSFTTGGGEKLFF TGTGCCAGCAGCTTCACCACAGGGGGAGGTGAAAAACTGTTTTTT
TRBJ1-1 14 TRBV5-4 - CASSLVHSGAEAFF TGTGCCAGCAGCTTGGTACATTCAGGGGCTGAAGCTTTCTTT
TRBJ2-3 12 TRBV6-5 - CASSSLAGTWYF TGTGCCAGCAGTTCCTTGGCCGGGACTTGGTATTTT
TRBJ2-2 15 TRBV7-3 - CASSLGGTGTGELFF TGTGCCAGCAGCTTAGGTGGAACGGGTACCGGGGAGCTGTTTTTT
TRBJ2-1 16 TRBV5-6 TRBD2 CASRKRASGSYNEQFF TGTGCCAGCCGCAAGCGGGCTAGCGGCTCCTACAATGAGCAGTTCTTC
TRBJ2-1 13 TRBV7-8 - CASSLLLGHEQFF TGTGCCAGCAGCCTACTCTTGGGGCATGAGCAGTTCTTC
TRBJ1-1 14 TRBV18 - CASSPGEMNTEAFF TGTGCCAGCTCCCCCGGGGAGATGAACACTGAAGCTTTCTTT
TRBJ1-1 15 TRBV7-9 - CASSLITLMNTEAFF TGTGCCAGCAGCTTAATAACCCTAATGAACACTGAAGCTTTCTTT
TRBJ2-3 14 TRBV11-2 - CASSLDQSTDTQYF TGTGCCAGCAGCTTAGATCAGAGCACAGATACGCAGTATTTT
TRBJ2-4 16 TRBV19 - CASTSRSEGAKNIQYF TGTGCCAGTACTTCCCGGTCGGAGGGAGCCAAAAACATTCAGTACTTC
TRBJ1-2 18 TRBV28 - CASSLLGFRTDSLYGYTF TGTGCCAGCAGCCTTTTGGGCTTCCGGACAGACTCCCTCTATGGCTACACCTTC
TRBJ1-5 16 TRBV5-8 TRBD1 CASSSLGTVDGQPQHF TGTGCCAGCAGCTCCCTCGGGACAGTCGATGGTCAGCCCCAGCATTTT
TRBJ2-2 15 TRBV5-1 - CASSLDRANTGELFF TGCGCCAGCAGCCTGGACAGAGCGAACACCGGGGAGCTGTTTTTT
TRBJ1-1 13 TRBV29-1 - CSVETGINTEAFF TGCAGCGTTGAAACAGGGATTAACACTGAAGCTTTCTTT
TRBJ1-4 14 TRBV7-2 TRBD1 CASSPTGVGEKLFF TGTGCCAGCAGCCCTACAGGGGTTGGGGAAAAACTGTTTTTT
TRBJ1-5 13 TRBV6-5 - CASSYSTGGPQHF TGTGCCAGCAGTTACTCTACTGGAGGGCCCCAGCATTTT
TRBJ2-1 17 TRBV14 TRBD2 CASSQTVGLAGVNEQFF TGTGCCAGCAGCCAGACAGTGGGACTAGCGGGAGTGAATGAGCAGTTCTTC
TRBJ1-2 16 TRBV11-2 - CASMTRDYATNYGYTF TGTGCCAGCATGACGAGGGACTATGCTACTAACTATGGCTACACCTTC
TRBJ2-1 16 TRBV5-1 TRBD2 CASSPPGGSGSNEQFF TGCGCCAGCAGCCCCCCCGGGGGTAGCGGGAGCAATGAGCAGTTCTTC
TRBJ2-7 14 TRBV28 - CASTSGVPPYEQYF TGTGCCAGCACCTCGGGGGTTCCTCCCTACGAGCAGTACTTC
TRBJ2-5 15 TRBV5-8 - CASSSRDLRGETQYF TGTGCCAGCAGCTCTAGGGACTTACGGGGGGAGACCCAGTACTTC
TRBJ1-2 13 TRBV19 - CASSQASNYGYTF TGTGCCAGTAGTCAGGCATCTAACTATGGCTACACCTTC
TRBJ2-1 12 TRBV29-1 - CSVRQRDNEQFF TGCAGCGTGCGGCAGCGCGACAATGAGCAGTTCTTC
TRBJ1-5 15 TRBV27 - CASSIGTLSNQPQHF TGTGCCAGCAGTATAGGGACACTTAGCAATCAGCCCCAGCATTTT
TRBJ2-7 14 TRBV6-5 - CASSYQISSYEQYF TGTGCCAGCAGTTACCAGATATCCTCCTACGAGCAGTACTTC
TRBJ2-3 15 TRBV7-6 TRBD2 CASSLEGLAGDTQYF TGTGCCAGCAGCTTAGAGGGACTAGCGGGAGATACGCAGTATTTT
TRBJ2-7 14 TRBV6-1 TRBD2 CASIIQAGVYEQYF TGTGCCAGTATAATACAAGCGGGAGTGTACGAGCAGTACTTC
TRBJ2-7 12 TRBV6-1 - CASSGSSYEQYF TGTGCCAGCAGCGGGAGCTCCTACGAGCAGTACTTC